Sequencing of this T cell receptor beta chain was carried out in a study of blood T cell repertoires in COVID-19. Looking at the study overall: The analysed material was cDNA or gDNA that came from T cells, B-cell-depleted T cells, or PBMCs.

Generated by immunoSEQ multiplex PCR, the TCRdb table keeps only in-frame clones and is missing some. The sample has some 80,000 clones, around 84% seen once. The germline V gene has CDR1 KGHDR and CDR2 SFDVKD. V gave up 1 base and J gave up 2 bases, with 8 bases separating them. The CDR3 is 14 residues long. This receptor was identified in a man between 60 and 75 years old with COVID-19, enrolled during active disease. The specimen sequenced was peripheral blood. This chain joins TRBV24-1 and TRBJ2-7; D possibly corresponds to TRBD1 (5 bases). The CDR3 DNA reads TGTGCCACCAGTGATTTAAACAGGCCCTACGAGCAGTACTTC. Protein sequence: CATSDLNRPYEQYF.